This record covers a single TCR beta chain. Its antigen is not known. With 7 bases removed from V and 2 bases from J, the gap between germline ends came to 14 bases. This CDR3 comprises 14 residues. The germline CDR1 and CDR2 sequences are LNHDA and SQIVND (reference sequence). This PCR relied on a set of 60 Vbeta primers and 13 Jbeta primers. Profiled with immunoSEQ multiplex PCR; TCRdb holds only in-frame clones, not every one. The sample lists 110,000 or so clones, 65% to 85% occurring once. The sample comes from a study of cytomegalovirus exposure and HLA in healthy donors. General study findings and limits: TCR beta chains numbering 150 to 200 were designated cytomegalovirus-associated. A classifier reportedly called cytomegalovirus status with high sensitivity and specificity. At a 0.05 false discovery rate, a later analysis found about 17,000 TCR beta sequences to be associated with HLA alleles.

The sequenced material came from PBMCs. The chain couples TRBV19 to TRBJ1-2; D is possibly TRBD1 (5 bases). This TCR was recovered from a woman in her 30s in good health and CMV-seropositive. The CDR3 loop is CASNVVGQNYGYTF. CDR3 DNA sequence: TGTGCCAGTAATGTGGTGGGGCAGAACTATGGCTACACCTTC.